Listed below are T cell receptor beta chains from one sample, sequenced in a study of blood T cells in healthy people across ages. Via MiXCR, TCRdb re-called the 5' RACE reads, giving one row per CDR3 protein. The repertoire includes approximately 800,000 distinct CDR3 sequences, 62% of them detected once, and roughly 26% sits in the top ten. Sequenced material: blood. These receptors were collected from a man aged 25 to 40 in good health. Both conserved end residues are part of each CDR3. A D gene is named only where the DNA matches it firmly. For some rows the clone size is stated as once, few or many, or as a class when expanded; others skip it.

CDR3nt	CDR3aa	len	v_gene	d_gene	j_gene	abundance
TGTGCCAGCAGTCCTCGCCGGGACAGTCACTCCTACGAGCAGTACTTC	CASSPRRDSHSYEQYF	16	TRBV7-2	TRBD1	TRBJ2-7	-
TGTGCCAGCAGTTTGGGGACCGGGCCCTCCCGGGGCGGCTACACCTTC	CASSLGTGPSRGGYTF	16	TRBV12-3/TRBV12-4	-	TRBJ1-2	-
TGTGCCAGCAGCTCCACTAGCGGGGGCACCGGGGAGCTGTTTTTT	CASSSTSGGTGELFF	15	TRBV5-5	TRBD2	TRBJ2-2	few
TGTGCCAGCAGCCCCCCCCTTGGCGCCTACGAGCAGTACTTC	CASSPPLGAYEQYF	14	TRBV7-9	-	TRBJ2-7	-
TGTGCCAGCAGCGTAATGCGACAGGGGAAATTGGATGGCTACACCTTC	CASSVMRQGKLDGYTF	16	TRBV9	TRBD1	TRBJ1-2	few
TGTGCCAGCAGCTTTTGGGGACAGGGCTACTCTGGGGCCAACGTCCTGACTTTC	CASSFWGQGYSGANVLTF	18	TRBV7-2	TRBD1	TRBJ2-6	-
TGCGCCAGCAGCTTGGAAGGGCGGGAGTTGAATTCACCCCTCCACTTT	CASSLEGRELNSPLHF	16	TRBV5-1	-	TRBJ1-6	-
TGTGCCAGCAGTCGAGGACTAGCGAGCGAGCAGTACTTC	CASSRGLASEQYF	13	TRBV14	TRBD2	TRBJ2-7	-
TGCAGCGTTGAAGAGCGGGACAGCCCCTCCTACGAGCAGTACTTC	CSVEERDSPSYEQYF	15	TRBV29-1	-	TRBJ2-7	-
TGTGCCAGCACCCCCTCGAACACTGAAGCTTTCTTT	CASTPSNTEAFF	12	TRBV6-5	-	TRBJ1-1	-
TGTGCCGGCAGCGGAGACCGGGGGCACTATGGCTACACCTTC	CAGSGDRGHYGYTF	14	TRBV9	-	TRBJ1-2	-
TGTGCCAGCAGCCCCACGGAGGGGACCCAGTACTTC	CASSPTEGTQYF	12	TRBV7-9	-	TRBJ2-5	few
TGTGCCAGCAGCCCGGCGGGGGGGCGAATCGGGGAGCTGTTTTTT	CASSPAGGRIGELFF	15	TRBV9	TRBD2	TRBJ2-2	-
TGTGCCTGCAGGGAAGGGGCTAGCACAGATACGCAGTATTTT	CACREGASTDTQYF	14	TRBV6-4	-	TRBJ2-3	-
TGCGCCAGCAGCCAAGAGGGGCGCAGGGGCAATGGCTACACCTTC	CASSQEGRRGNGYTF	15	TRBV4-3	-	TRBJ1-2	-
TGTGCCAGCAGCCCCCAATGGGACAGGGACTACAATGAGCAGTTCTTC	CASSPQWDRDYNEQFF	16	TRBV7-3	TRBD1	TRBJ2-1	-
TGTGCCAGCAGTGAATCGCGACTAGCGGGAGAAGAGACCCAGTACTTC	CASSESRLAGEETQYF	16	TRBV25-1	TRBD2	TRBJ2-5	-
TGCAGTGCTAGAGAACGCCCGGTCTCCTACAATGAGCAGTTCTTC	CSARERPVSYNEQFF	15	TRBV20-1	-	TRBJ2-1	few
TGTGCCAGCAGAGGGCTAGCGGGACTTTTCCCTAGCACAGATACGCAGTATTTT	CASRGLAGLFPSTDTQYF	18	TRBV7-2	TRBD2	TRBJ2-3	-
TGTGCCAGCAGCCAACTCGACAGGGGGAAGAACTCCTACAATGAGCAGTTCTTC	CASSQLDRGKNSYNEQFF	18	TRBV14	TRBD1	TRBJ2-1	-
TGCGCCAGCAGCTTGGAGCCGGGCGGAGGCACAGATACGCAGTATTTT	CASSLEPGGGTDTQYF	16	TRBV5-1	-	TRBJ2-3	-
TGTGCCATCAGTGAGTCGACTTTACTTCCCACAGATACGCAGTATTTT	CAISESTLLPTDTQYF	16	TRBV10-3	-	TRBJ2-3	-
TGTGCCAGCAGCCCCCCCGGCCATGAAAAACTGTTTTTT	CASSPPGHEKLFF	13	TRBV3-1	-	TRBJ1-4	-
TGTGCCAGCAGGGAATACAATGAGCAGTTCTTC	CASREYNEQFF	11	TRBV6-2/TRBV6-3	-	TRBJ2-1	few
TGCAGCGTTAATGGGTATCCCTCGATGAACACTGAAGCTTTCTTT	CSVNGYPSMNTEAFF	15	TRBV29-1	-	TRBJ1-1	few
TGCAGTGCCACGTCTAGCAATCAGCCCCAGCATTTT	CSATSSNQPQHF	12	TRBV20-1	-	TRBJ1-5	-
TGTGCCAGCCTCGGACAGATGAACACTGAAGCTTTCTTT	CASLGQMNTEAFF	13	TRBV12-3/TRBV12-4	-	TRBJ1-1	-
TGTGCCAGCAGCAACGGACAGGGAGTATGGGAGACCCAGTACTTC	CASSNGQGVWETQYF	15	TRBV7-3	TRBD1	TRBJ2-5	once
TGTGCCTGGAGTGTGAACTCCTACAATGAGCAGTTCTTC	CAWSVNSYNEQFF	13	TRBV30	-	TRBJ2-1	-
TGTGCCAGCAGTTCTTATTTGGGACAGGGGACAGATACGCAGTATTTT	CASSSYLGQGTDTQYF	16	TRBV27	TRBD1	TRBJ2-3	-
TGTGCCAGCAGTGAACTACCTAATAATTCACCCCTCCACTTT	CASSELPNNSPLHF	14	TRBV25-1	-	TRBJ1-6	-
TGTGCCAGCAGCTTAGCTGAACAAGAGACCCAGTACTTC	CASSLAEQETQYF	13	TRBV7-2	-	TRBJ2-5	-
TGCAGTGCTCAGATACTTGGGACTAGCGGGGATACGCAGTATTTT	CSAQILGTSGDTQYF	15	TRBV20-1	TRBD2	TRBJ2-3	once
TGTGCCACCAAGGACAGCACAGATACGCAGTATTTT	CATKDSTDTQYF	12	TRBV10-3	-	TRBJ2-3	once
TGCAGCGTCCTGGGTACGGCCAGGGGTGAGGGGCAGTTCTTC	CSVLGTARGEGQFF	14	TRBV29-1	-	TRBJ2-1	-
TGTGCCAGTAGAAGAGGGGGACAAAGGGGGGCCAACGTCCTGACTTTC	CASRRGGQRGANVLTF	16	TRBV19	-	TRBJ2-6	-
TGTGCCAGCCGGGACGGTTGGGCAGATACGCAGTATTTT	CASRDGWADTQYF	13	TRBV12-3/TRBV12-4	-	TRBJ2-3	-
TGTGCCTGGAGTGGGACAGGGATAGGGAATGGCTACACCTTC	CAWSGTGIGNGYTF	14	TRBV30	TRBD1	TRBJ1-2	-
TGCAGTGCTAGGGGGGGCACAGGGGGCTTCCGCAATCAGCCCCAGCATTTT	CSARGGTGGFRNQPQHF	17	TRBV20-1	TRBD1	TRBJ1-5	-
TGCAGTGCTAGCTCCACCTTCCCCCCGGAGACCCAGTACTTC	CSASSTFPPETQYF	14	TRBV20-1	-	TRBJ2-5	-
TGTGCCACCAGCTCCTGGGACGAGGGACTTTCCCGAAAGCAGTTCTTC	CATSSWDEGLSRKQFF	16	TRBV15	-	TRBJ2-1	many
TGTGCCAGCAGCTCGAGCGGGGGGCGCTCCTACGAGCAGTACTTC	CASSSSGGRSYEQYF	15	TRBV7-2	TRBD2	TRBJ2-7	few